The clone carrying this T cell receptor beta chain was counted only a few times. Responder cells labeled with CFSE (around 200,000) were co-plated with irradiated stimulator cells labeled with violet dye (around 200,000). Proliferating CFSE-low CD3+CD4+ and CD3+CD8+ responders were sorted after the reaction. These data originate in a study of graft-versus-host responses after intestinal transplantation. The wider study: Recipients got multivisceral, liver-intestinal, or isolated intestinal transplants. Recipients uniformly received anti-thymocyte globulin induction, followed by tacrolimus and steroids for about 3 years.

Germline CDR1 reads KGHSY; CDR2 reads FQNENV. Trimming took 0 bases from V and 8 from J, leaving 10 bases between them. CDR3 length: 14 residues. TCRdb's table, derived via immunoSEQ multiplex PCR, lists solely in-frame clones and lacks some. The sample shows 8,800 or so clones, around 30% of them seen only once. This TCR was recovered from a human patient who received an intestinal transplant. The sequences come from alloreactive CD4+ T cells from a mixed lymphocyte reaction culture, collected before intestinal transplant. Subset denoted: CFSE-low proliferating T cells sorted from roughly six-day pre-transplant mixed lymphocyte reaction (GvH or HvG direction). The J gene is TRBJ1-4, the V gene TRBV16, with a possible D match to TRBD1 (6 bases). For the CDR3, the DNA is TGTGCCAGCAGCCAATCGGTAGGGACAGAAAAACTGTTTTTT. Residues: CASSQSVGTEKLFF.